The T cell receptor (beta chain) described here comes from a study of OX40 agonist ivuxolimab in advanced cancers. As for the study more broadly: Ivuxolimab was an agonistic, fully human IgG2 monoclonal antibody directed against OX40 (CD134), a costimulatory receptor. The monotherapy dose-escalation portion (N = 52 patients) of the phase I ivuxolimab trial is reported in the paper. Peripheral TCRbeta sequencing aimed to test whether ivuxolimab altered TCR sequence diversity and caused clonal T-cell expansion. Partial responses were achieved by three dose-escalation patients, of whom one had hepatocellular carcinoma and two had cutaneous melanoma. Prior anti-PD-1, anti-PD-L1 or anti-CTLA-4 therapy was permitted, and checkpoint inhibitors had been received by more than 35% of dose-escalation patients. Intravenous ivuxolimab was administered to patients every 2 weeks at six dose levels: 0.01, 0.1, 0.3, 1.5, 3 and 10 mg/kg. Of the roughly 51 dose-escalation patients, hepatocellular carcinoma was present in about 20, melanoma in roughly 15, renal cell carcinoma in 9 and head and neck cancer in 9. In the dose-escalation cohort, 65% to 85% of patients were male, and the mean age was 60 years with a range of 23 to 79.

CDR3 length: 15 amino acids, cysteine to phenylalanine. The sequence is cut down to CDR3 DNA, 45 bases in frame from base 1. The germline V gene gives CDR1 as SGHRS and CDR2 as YFSETQ. V loses 0 bases of germline sequence and J loses 0 bases, and the interval between the two ends is 6 bases. Study-wide findings and limitations: After ivuxolimab, more expanded clones were found on average in CD8+ T cells than in CD4+ T cells. Low levels of normalized T-cell clonal expansion were also seen in some patients who did not respond. Antigen specificity was not determined for the clonally expanded peripheral T cells. Clonal expansion of both CD4+ and CD8+ blood T cells was observed from baseline to week 6 at doses 0.1 to 3.0 mg/kg. In partial responders in the 0.1-3.0 mg/kg groups, normalized peripheral clonal expansion was found to be among the lowest, especially among CD8+ T cells.

Patients with autoimmune disease history or receiving systemic immunosuppression were excluded from the trial. Peripheral blood for TCR sequencing was collected from all dose cohorts at baseline, on cycle 4 day 1, and on cycle 7 day 1. Samples were obtained from an open-label, multicenter, first-in-human phase I dose-escalation trial of ivuxolimab. Adults with locally advanced or metastatic melanoma, renal cell carcinoma, hepatocellular carcinoma or head and neck squamous cell carcinoma were enrolled in the trial. Before TCR sequencing, CD4+ T cells and CD8+ T cells were sorted from peripheral blood as separate populations. For sequencing of the TCRbeta CDR3 region, genomic DNA was extracted from the sorted cells. TCRbeta CDR3 regions were sequenced using the immunoSEQ Assay. The immuneACCESS repertoire file appears here via TCRdb, limited to in-frame rearrangements. These files lack a portion of the clones; in checked studies, under half of the deficit traces to unresolved V genes, and the cause of the others is not known. This sample is represented by just over 20,000 clones; about 87% of them were singletons. Together, the top ten hold around 20% of the sample.

A note on this clone: Its specific antigen is unknown. No clone much larger than this one lies a single base away; base qualities are absent.

The V gene is TRBV5-1 and the J gene is TRBJ2-2; a tentative D match to TRBD1 spans 6 bases. The sample here was CD4+ or CD8+ T cells sorted from blood, taken in a trial of the OX40 agonist ivuxolimab. The sequence was obtained from an adult with an advanced solid tumor such as melanoma, head and neck, liver or kidney cancer. The DNA reads as follows: TGCGCCAGCAGCTTGGAGGGGGCGAACACCGGGGAGCTGTTTTTT. Its protein reads: CASSLEGANTGELFF.